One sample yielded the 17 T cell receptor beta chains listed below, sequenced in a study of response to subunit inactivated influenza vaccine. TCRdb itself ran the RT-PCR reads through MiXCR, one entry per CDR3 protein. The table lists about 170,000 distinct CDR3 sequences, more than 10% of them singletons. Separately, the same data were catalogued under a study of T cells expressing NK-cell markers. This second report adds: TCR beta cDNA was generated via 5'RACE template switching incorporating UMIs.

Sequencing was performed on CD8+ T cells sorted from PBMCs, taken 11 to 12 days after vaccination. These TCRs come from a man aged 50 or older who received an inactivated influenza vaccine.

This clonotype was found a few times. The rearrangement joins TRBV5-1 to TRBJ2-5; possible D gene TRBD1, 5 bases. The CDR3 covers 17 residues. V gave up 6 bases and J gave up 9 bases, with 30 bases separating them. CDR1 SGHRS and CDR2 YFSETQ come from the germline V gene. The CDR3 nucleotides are TGCGCCAGCAACTACCATGCGGATGTACAGGACCTCCTGGCCCAGTACTTC. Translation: CASNYHADVQDLLAQYF.

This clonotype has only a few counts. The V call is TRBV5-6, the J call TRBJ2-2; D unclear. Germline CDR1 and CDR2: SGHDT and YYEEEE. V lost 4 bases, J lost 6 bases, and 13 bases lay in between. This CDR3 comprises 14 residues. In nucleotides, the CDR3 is TGTGCCAGCAGCGGTTCCGGGCCCCCCGGGGAGCTGTTTTTT. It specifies CASSGSGPPGELFF.

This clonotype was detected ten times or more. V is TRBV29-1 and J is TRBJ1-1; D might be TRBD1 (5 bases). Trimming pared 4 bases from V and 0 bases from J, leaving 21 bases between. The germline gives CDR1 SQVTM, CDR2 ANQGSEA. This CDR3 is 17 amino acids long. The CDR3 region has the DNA TGCAGCGTTGCTCTGGGGACCCGCCCATGGATGAACACTGAAGCTTTCTTT. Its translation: CSVALGTRPWMNTEAFF.

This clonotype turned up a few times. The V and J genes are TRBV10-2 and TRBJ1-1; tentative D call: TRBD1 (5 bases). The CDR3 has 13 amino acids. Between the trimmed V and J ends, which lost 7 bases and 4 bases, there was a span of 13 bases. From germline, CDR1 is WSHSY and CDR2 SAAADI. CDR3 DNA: TGCGCCAGCAACCCGGCGGGGGGCACTGAAGCTTTCTTT. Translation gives CASNPAGGTEAFF.

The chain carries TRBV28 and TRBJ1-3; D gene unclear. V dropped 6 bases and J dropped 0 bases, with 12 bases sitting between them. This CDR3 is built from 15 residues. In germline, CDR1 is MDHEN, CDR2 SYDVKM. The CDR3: CASSPHWDSGNTIYF. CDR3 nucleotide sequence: TGTGCCAGCAGCCCCCATTGGGACTCTGGAAACACCATATATTTT.

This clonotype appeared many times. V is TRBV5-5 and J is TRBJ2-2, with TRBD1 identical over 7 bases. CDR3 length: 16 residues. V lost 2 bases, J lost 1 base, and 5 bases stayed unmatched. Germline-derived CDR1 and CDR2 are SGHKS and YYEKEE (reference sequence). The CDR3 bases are TGTGCCAGCAGCTTAATAACAGGGGTGAACACCGGGGAGCTGTTTTTT. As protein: CASSLITGVNTGELFF.

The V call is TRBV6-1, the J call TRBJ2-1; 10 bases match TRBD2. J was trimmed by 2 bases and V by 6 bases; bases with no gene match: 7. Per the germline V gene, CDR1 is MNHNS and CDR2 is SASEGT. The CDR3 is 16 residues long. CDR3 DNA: TGTGCCAGCAGCAATAGCGGGGGGCTTGCCTACAATGAGCAGTTCTTC. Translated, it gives CASSNSGGLAYNEQFF.

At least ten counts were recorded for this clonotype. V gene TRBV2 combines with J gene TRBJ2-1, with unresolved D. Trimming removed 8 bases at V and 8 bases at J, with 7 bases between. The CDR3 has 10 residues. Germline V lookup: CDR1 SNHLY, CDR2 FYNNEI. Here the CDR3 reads CASLSDEQFF. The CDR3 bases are TGTGCCAGCCTCTCTGATGAGCAGTTCTTC. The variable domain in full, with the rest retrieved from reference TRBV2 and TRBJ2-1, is EPEVTQTPSHQVTQMGQEVILRCVPISNHLYFYWYRQILGQKVEFLVSFYNNEISEKSEIFDDQFSVERPDGSNFTLKIRSTKLEDSAMYFCASLSDEQFFGPGTRLTVL.

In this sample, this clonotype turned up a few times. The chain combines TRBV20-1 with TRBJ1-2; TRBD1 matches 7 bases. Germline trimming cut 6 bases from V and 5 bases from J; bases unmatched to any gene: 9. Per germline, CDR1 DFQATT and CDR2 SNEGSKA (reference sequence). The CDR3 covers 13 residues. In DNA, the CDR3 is TGCAGTGCAACGGACAGGAGCAAGTATGGCTACACCTTC. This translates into CSATDRSKYGYTF.

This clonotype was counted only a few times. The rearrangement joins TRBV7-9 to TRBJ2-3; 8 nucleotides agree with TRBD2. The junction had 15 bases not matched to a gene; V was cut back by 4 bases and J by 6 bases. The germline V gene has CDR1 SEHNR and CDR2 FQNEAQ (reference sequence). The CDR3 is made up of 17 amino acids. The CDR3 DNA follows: TGTGCCAGCAGCTATGTCCAGCGGGAGTTTATTGGTGATACGCAGTATTTT. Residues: CASSYVQREFIGDTQYF.

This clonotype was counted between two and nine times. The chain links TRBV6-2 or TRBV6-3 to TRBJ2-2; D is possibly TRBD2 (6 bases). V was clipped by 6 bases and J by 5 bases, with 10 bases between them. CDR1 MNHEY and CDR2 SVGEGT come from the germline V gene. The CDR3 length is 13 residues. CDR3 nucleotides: TGTGCCAGCAGCGGGGGAGGAACCGGGGAGCTGTTTTTT. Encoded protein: CASSGGGTGELFF.

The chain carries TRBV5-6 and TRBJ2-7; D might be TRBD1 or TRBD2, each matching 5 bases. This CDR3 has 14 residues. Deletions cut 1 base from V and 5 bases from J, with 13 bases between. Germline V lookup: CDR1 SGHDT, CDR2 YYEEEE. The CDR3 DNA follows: TGTGCCAGCAGCTTGTCGGTGGGACCCCACGAGCAGTACTTC. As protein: CASSLSVGPHEQYF.

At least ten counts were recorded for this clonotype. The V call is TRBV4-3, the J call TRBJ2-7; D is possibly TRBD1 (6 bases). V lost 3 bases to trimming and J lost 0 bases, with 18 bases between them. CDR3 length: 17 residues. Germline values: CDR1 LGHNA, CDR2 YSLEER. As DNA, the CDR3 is TGCGCCAGCAGCCAGAACGTAGGGGGAGAGGTCTCCTACGAGCAGTACTTC. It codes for CASSQNVGGEVSYEQYF.

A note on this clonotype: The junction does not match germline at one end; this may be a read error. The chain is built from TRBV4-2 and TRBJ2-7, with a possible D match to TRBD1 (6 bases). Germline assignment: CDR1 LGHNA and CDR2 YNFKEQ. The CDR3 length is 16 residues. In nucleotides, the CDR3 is TGTGCCGGCAGCCAAGATATCAGGGGATCGGGCGGCGAGCAGTACTTC. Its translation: CAGSQDIRGSGGEQYF.

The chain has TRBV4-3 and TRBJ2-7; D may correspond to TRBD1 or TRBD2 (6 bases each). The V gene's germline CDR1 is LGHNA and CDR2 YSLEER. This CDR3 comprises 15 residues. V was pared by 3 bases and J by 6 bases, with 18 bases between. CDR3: CASSQVGGGGGEQYF. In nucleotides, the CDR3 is TGCGCCAGCAGCCAGGTTGGAGGGGGTGGGGGCGAGCAGTACTTC.

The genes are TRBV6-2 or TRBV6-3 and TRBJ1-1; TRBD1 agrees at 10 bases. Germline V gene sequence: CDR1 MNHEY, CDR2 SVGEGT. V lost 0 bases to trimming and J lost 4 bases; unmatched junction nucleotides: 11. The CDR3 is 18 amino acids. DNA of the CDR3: TGTGCCAGCAGTTACTCGTTTGGGACAGGGGCCCTCGGCACTGAAGCTTTCTTT. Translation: CASSYSFGTGALGTEAFF.

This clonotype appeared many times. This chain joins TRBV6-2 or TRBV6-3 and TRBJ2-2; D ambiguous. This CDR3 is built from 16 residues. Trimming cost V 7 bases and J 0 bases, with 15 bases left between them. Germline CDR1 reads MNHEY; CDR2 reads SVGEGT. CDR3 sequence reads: CASTNFPTTNTGELFF. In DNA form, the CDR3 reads TGTGCCAGCACTAATTTTCCGACAACGAACACCGGGGAGCTGTTTTTT.